These 3 T cell receptor beta chains came from one sample sequenced in a study of CD8 T cells in Susac syndrome (dated by TCRdb to about 2019). Library prep was done by the immunoSEQ multiplex PCR assay. RNA was extracted using the RNeasy kit, and about 0.5 to 1 ug of the RNA was reverse transcribed with random hexamers. Starting from the raw public reads, TCRdb applied fastp trimming at Q25, assembled clones with MiXCR and retained in-frame beta chains. Under each unique CDR3 protein, matching rows form one entry showing the most common genes and DNA. This sample lists around 180,000 distinct CDR3 sequences; under 95% were detected once. The top ten constitute approximately 0.094% of the sample. The sample comprised CD4+ T cells from PBMCs. The source of these receptors is a human donor with multiple sclerosis.

V and J are TRBV7-6 and TRBJ1-1; 9 nucleotides line up with TRBD1. The CDR3 runs to 16 residues. CDR1 is SGHVS, CDR2 FNYEAQ, per germline. J lost 0 bases, V lost 4 bases, and 6 bases had no gene match. The CDR3 nucleotides are TGTGCCAGCAGCTCCCCGGACAGGGGACTGAACACTGAAGCTTTCTTT. It yields the protein CASSSPDRGLNTEAFF. The complete variable domain, with remaining parts taken from reference TRBV7-6 and TRBJ1-1, reads GAGVSQSPRYKVTKRGQDVALRCDPISGHVSLYWYRQALGQGPEFLTYFNYEAQQDKSGLPNDRFSAERPEGSISTLTIQRTEQRDSAMYRCASSSPDRGLNTEAFFGQGTRLTVV.

A single count supports this clonotype. The CDR3, as DNA: TGTGCCAGCAGCCTCTCCGGGACTAGCGGGGCCTACGAGCAGTACTTC. This sequence encodes CASSLSGTSGAYEQYF. The J gene is TRBJ2-7, the V gene TRBV3-1; 13 bases map to TRBD2. This CDR3 comprises 16 residues. Germline trimming cut 4 bases from V and 2 bases from J; bases unmatched to any gene: 5. Germline V gene lookup returns CDR1 LGHDT and CDR2 YNNKEL (reference sequence).

This chain connects TRBV9 to TRBJ1-6; D call uncertain. The CDR3 has 14 residues. Germline-derived CDR1 and CDR2 are SGDLS and YYNGEE. Trimming removed 3 bases from V and 8 bases from J, with 12 bases in between. The CDR3 DNA follows: TGTGCCAGCAGCGAAGAGCCGGCAGATTCACCCCTCCACTTT. Residues: CASSEEPADSPLHF.